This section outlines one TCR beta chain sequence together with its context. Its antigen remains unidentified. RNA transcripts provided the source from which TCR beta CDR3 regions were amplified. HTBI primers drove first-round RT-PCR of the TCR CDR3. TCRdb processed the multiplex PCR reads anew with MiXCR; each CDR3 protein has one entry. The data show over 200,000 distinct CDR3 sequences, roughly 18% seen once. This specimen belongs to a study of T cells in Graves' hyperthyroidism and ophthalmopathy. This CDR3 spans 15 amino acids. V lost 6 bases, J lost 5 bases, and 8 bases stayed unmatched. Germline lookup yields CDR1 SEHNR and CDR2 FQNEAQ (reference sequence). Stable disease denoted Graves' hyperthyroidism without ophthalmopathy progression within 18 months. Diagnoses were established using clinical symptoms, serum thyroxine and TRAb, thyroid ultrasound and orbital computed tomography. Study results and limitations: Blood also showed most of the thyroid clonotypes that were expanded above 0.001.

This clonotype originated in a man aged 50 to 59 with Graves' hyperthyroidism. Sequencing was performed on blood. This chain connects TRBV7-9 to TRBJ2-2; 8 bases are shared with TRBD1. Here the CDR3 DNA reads TGTGCCAGCAGACACAGACAGGGGCGGACCGGGGAGCTGTTTTTT. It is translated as CASRHRQGRTGELFF.